This T cell receptor (beta chain) was recorded in a study of cytomegalovirus exposure and HLA in healthy donors (dated by TCRdb to 2016 to 2017). General notes on the study: According to an earlier analysis of 587 of the donors, 200 million or so T cells yielded 90 million to 140 million unique TCR beta sequences and approximately 300 Gb of sequence data. An earlier analysis of approximately 640 of the donors applied high-throughput TCR beta sequencing to assess whether each TCR beta V gene segment acted as functional or pseudogenic. An early release covering 500 to 750 HLA-typed donors comprised about 310 gigabases of sequencing data and around 86 million unique TCR sequences. All discovery cohort repertoires had been generated on a single sequencing platform. A later analysis re-examined previously published TCR beta repertoires from roughly 650 donors and added high-resolution HLA genotyping to investigate patterns of TCR occurrence. Because of strong linkage in the cohort, four or five DR-DQ haplotypes were treated as single units for association and clustering. In a later genetic analysis, genome-wide SNP genotypes for about 55% of the 666 donors were used, and that subset was treated as a discovery cohort. HLA typing covered class I and class II loci at four-digit resolution. The later analysis used no new phenotypic data to find candidate immune exposures, relying instead on TCR beta sequences and their occurrence across donors. In addition to the first cohort of approximately 670 subjects, a separate validation cohort of 120 different subjects was used. The study aimed to test whether cataloging public T cell receptors could reveal signatures of past pathogen exposure. The number of typed donors differed by locus: about 620-640 for A, B, C, DRB1 and DQB1; 500 to 550 for DQA1; around 610 for DPA1; and about 450 for DPB1. To predict cytomegalovirus infection status, the study combined high-throughput TCR immunosequencing, statistical association of individual TCRs with disease status, and machine learning. The study used immunosequencing to profile the T cell repertoires of approximately 640 subjects and linked those repertoires to cytomegalovirus serostatus. Of the 300 to 500 genotyped donors, more than 75% were placed in the genetic ancestry cluster associated with self-reported Caucasian donors. Donor age, sex, ethnicity and CMV serostatus were compiled alongside the repertoire data. Among about 410 genotyped donors of the cohort, an average of approximately 240,000 unique TCR beta nucleotide sequences was sequenced per donor, of which approximately 19% were non-productive.

The library was built by means of the immunoSEQ multiplex PCR assay. The multiplex PCR relied on a mix of 60 forward primers for TCR Vbeta segments and 13 reverse primers for TCR Jbeta segments. The CDR3 region of rearranged TCR beta genes was amplified from genomic DNA by a multiplex PCR assay. The amplified TCR beta libraries were sequenced on the Illumina HiSeq System as 87-base-pair reads. The original pipeline was this. A later analysis counted tens of millions of unique TCR beta chains across the 690 or so repertoires, and some 11 million of these chains were shared by at least two donors. To remove PCR and sequencing errors, raw reads were error-corrected and collapsed into unique sequences using a nearest-neighbor algorithm that merged closely related sequences. Alignment of CDR3 sequences to IMGT reference sequences was used to assign V, D and J gene segments. For a sequence to be retained, a match of at least six nucleotides was required to both a V gene segment and a J gene segment. A rearrangement was called productive if the CDR3 had no stop codons and remained in frame with V and J, and every other rearrangement was called non-productive. CDR3 was defined by IMGT convention, running from the second conserved V-encoded cysteine to the conserved J-encoded phenylalanine. The earlier analysis of about 500 of the donors excluded sequences that lacked an unambiguous match to a single V gene segment. An earlier analysis of about 600 of the donors called V segments functional above 56.7% productive rearrangements and segregating when the between-donor standard deviation exceeded 5%. A statistical classification framework was built to diagnose cytomegalovirus status from the catalog of TCR beta chain sequences. In a later analysis, V and J genes were assigned by comparing TCR nucleotide sequences against IMGT/GENE-DB human TR gene sequences. Using the TCRdist pipeline, a later analysis assigned CDR3 sequences along with most-parsimonious VDJ recombination scenarios. A later analysis defined each TCR beta chain by its CDR3 amino acid sequence plus V-gene family, and excluded reads lacking a unique V-gene family. In a later analysis, a few hundred highly shared, low-generation-probability nucleotide sequences were removed to address suspected cross-contamination and a sequencing artifact. In a later analysis, a clonal expansion index for each public chain was calculated from normalized within-repertoire ranks of inferred template counts. Generation probabilities in a later analysis came from a VDJ recombination model fitted to out-of-frame rearrangements, and those results were checked against IGoR. In a later analysis, hypergeometric tests were used to score TCR-TCR, TCR-HLA and TCR-CMV co-occurrence, with a repertoire-size bias correction applied to TCR pairs. In a later analysis, false discovery rates were estimated by permuting HLA or CMV assignments 20 times. In a later analysis, co-occurring TCRs were grouped using DBSCAN, and TCRdist sequence similarity was added for clustering within HLA-allele-positive subsets. Repertoires with fewer than 30,000 or more than 120,000 public chains were left out of co-occurrence clustering, as were roughly five repertoires with anomalous nucleotide sharing. Imported from immuneACCESS, the table was reduced by TCRdb to in-frame sequences with V and J called. These copies leave out some clones; in studies compared against another copy, an unresolved V gene accounts for under half, and the cause of the remainder is not known. V, J and clone size are taken as reported in that table, and D and trimming were inferred from the DNA itself. This sample's listing comprises about 72,000 clones. Of the sample, roughly 5% falls within the top ten clones.

The germline V gene encodes CDR1 SQVTM and CDR2 ANQGSEA. Relative to germline, V is missing 7 bases and J is missing 5 bases, with 6 bases of the junction outside any gene match. There are 13 amino acids in the CDR3, from cysteine to phenylalanine inclusive. The read is trimmed to its CDR3 DNA, 39 bases read in frame from base 1. Details on this clone: Its antigen remains undetermined.

Paper-wide results and their limitations: Roughly uniform sequencing depth across donors was assumed in presence/absence analyses, although this assumption may not hold. According to a later analysis, parvovirus B19, influenza, CMV and Epstein-Barr virus appeared linked to several top co-occurrence clusters. Because counts were too low, roughly 17 rarely observed V segments, including chromosome 9 orphons, were left out of the earlier analysis of 500 to 650 of the donors. A few of the identified cytomegalovirus-associated TCR beta chains were confirmed in vitro to be specific for cytomegalovirus antigens. Most TCR sequences were observed very rarely across donors, whereas some public TCRs were present in many individuals. An association between a missense DCLRE1C variant and V-gene and J-gene trimming of TCR beta chains was found in a later genetic analysis and replicated in an independent cohort. CMV serostatus was the only immune exposure information available for the cohort. Cytomegalovirus status was reported to be diagnosed by the classifier with high specificity and sensitivity in both the original and validation cohorts. It was suggested by the authors that the approach could potentially be generalized to other disease states and immunological phenotypes. A later analysis associated some 17,000 TCR beta sequences with specific HLA alleles at a false discovery rate of 0.05. Broadly in line with IMGT annotations, most TCR beta V segments showed up in productive rearrangements about 90% or about 30% of the time in an earlier analysis of 450 to 750 of the donors. Only TCR beta chains were sequenced in this cohort, and the absence of alpha or paired-chain data limited detectable features. HLA typing was unavailable for some donors at each locus, so association tests used only the typed subset. In the study, some 160 TCR beta chains were listed as associated with cytomegalovirus. The 87-base-pair reads could not distinguish some IMGT-functional V segments, including TRBV6-2 and TRBV6-3, so those segments were excluded. Compared with the approximately 670-donor mean, donors in an Asian-associated ancestry cluster had fewer N-insertions in productive TCRs, according to a later genetic analysis. In a later analysis, HLA-associated TCR beta chains were found to be more clonally expanded and to have lower generation probabilities than equally common non-associated chains. According to a later analysis, most CMV-associated TCR beta chains appeared to be HLA-restricted, and the HLA associations seemed to be driven largely by CMV exposure. Correlated functional status among segregating V segments might reflect linkage disequilibrium, but an unknown experimental factor could not be ruled out. In a later analysis, the rate of TCR association differed among HLA loci, with DRB1 alleles having the most associated TCRs and HLA-C alleles having the fewest. A further reported finding was that TCR beta sequences accurately predicted the HLA-A and HLA-B alleles for most subjects in the first cohort. A cluster of highly shared sequence variants was judged likely to represent a technical artifact of the sequencing pipeline. Assigning TCR associations to individual alleles was difficult when HLA alleles, especially DR and DQ, strongly co-occurred.

The cohort was made up of under 800 healthy bone marrow donors. At the time of sampling, every cohort member was nominally healthy, though immune exposures that went unrecorded were likely present. The donor was CMV seropositive and was included in the group of 250 to 350 seropositive cohort members. Every donor gave a peripheral blood sample, and the peripheral blood mononuclear cells from that sample were used for TCR beta sequencing. The Qiagen DNeasy Blood Extraction Kit was used to extract genomic DNA from the blood cell samples. Material for sequencing was PBMCs. The clonotype originates from a woman aged 40 to 50 in good health and CMV-seropositive. The chain links TRBV29-1 with TRBJ2-3; TRBD2 agrees with 10 junctional bases. The DNA sequence reads TGCAGCGGCCTAGCGGGGGTGGGAGATACGCAGTATTTT. This is translated as CSGLAGVGDTQYF.